Listed below are T cell receptor beta chains from one sample, sequenced in a study of PD-1 blockade in classical Hodgkin lymphoma. Profiled with immunoSEQ multiplex PCR; TCRdb holds only in-frame clones, not every one. The sample consists of 6,400 or so clones, roughly 85% of them appearing once. The sequenced sample was CD4+ T cells from blood, obtained at baseline. The receptors come from a human donor with classical Hodgkin lymphoma. CDR3s include the opening cysteine and the closing phenylalanine or tryptophan. Fields, in order: clone size, V gene, D gene, J gene, CDR3 protein, CDR3 DNA. D genes are given only for firm matches. Size values are once, few and many counts, or a class for expanded clones, and some rows have none.

-	TRBV10-1	-	TRBJ2-7	CASSESPGDEQYF	TGCGCCAGCAGTGAGTCGCCGGGCGACGAGCAGTACTTC
-	TRBV15	TRBD1	TRBJ1-5	CATSRRGTGGGNQPQHF	TGTGCCACCAGCAGACGTGGTACAGGGGGCGGAAATCAGCCCCAGCATTTT
-	TRBV7-1	-	TRBJ2-7	CASSLAIRGRGGEQYF	TGTGCCAGCAGCTTAGCGATCCGCGGGAGAGGGGGGGAGCAGTACTTC
-	TRBV5-1	TRBD1	TRBJ2-7	CASSSSPDRVTYEQYF	TGCGCCAGCAGCTCTTCCCCGGACAGGGTTACCTACGAGCAGTACTTC
once	TRBV6-5	-	TRBJ2-1	CASSPAESSYNEQFF	TGTGCCAGCAGCCCAGCGGAAAGCTCCTACAATGAGCAGTTCTTC
-	TRBV5-1	-	TRBJ1-2	CASSLMGGANYGYTF	TGCGCCAGCAGCTTGATGGGGGGAGCTAACTATGGCTACACCTTC
-	TRBV10-1	TRBD1	TRBJ2-7	CASSANRGGEQYF	TGCGCCAGCAGTGCAAACAGGGGCGGAGAGCAGTACTTC
-	TRBV10-3	-	TRBJ2-5	CAIKNQGGTQYF	TGTGCCATCAAAAATCAGGGGGGGACCCAGTACTTC
once	TRBV7-2	-	TRBJ2-2	CASGQPGLNTGELFF	TGTGCCAGCGGTCAACCGGGACTGAACACCGGGGAGCTGTTTTTT
-	TRBV19	TRBD1	TRBJ2-5	CASRPQGEETQYF	TGTGCCAGTAGACCACAGGGGGAGGAGACCCAGTACTTC
-	TRBV28	TRBD1	TRBJ1-2	CASSPYYETGTGGSYYGYTF	TGTGCCAGCAGCCCATACTATGAAACCGGGACAGGGGGATCGTACTATGGCTACACCTTC
few	TRBV27	-	TRBJ2-5	CASSRGGTAKETQYF	TGTGCCAGCAGTAGAGGCGGGACAGCAAAAGAGACCCAGTACTTC
few	TRBV19	-	TRBJ2-6	CASSISGLGANVLTF	TGTGCCAGTAGCATTAGCGGACTTGGGGCCAACGTCCTGACTTTC
-	TRBV6-5	-	TRBJ2-2	CASSYARGDTGELFF	TGTGCCAGCAGTTACGCCAGGGGTGACACCGGGGAGCTGTTTTTT
-	TRBV7-2	-	TRBJ2-1	CASSLRYNEQFF	TGTGCCAGCAGCTTACGTTACAATGAGCAGTTCTTC